The clone carrying this T cell receptor (beta chain) showed up just a few times. This same CDR3 is encoded by further DNA sequences in the sample. The data derive from a study of cytomegalovirus exposure and HLA in healthy donors. CDR3 size: 13 residues. J was trimmed by 5 bases and V by 4 bases; bases with no gene match: 1. The germline CDR1 and CDR2 sequences are SNHLY and FYNNEI. The PCR ran on 60 Vbeta and 13 Jbeta primers. Here immunoSEQ multiplex PCR was the method, and the copy in TCRdb shows in-frame clones only, minus some. The repertoire holds some 150,000 clones, with around 85% as singletons.

This sequence was found in a woman aged 25 to 39 in good health and CMV-seronegative. V is TRBV2 and J is TRBJ1-1; TRBD1 agrees at 10 bases. Specimen: PBMCs. The CDR3 reads CASSGDRGTEAFF. The CDR3 DNA reads as TGTGCCAGCAGTGGGGACAGGGGAACTGAAGCTTTCTTT.